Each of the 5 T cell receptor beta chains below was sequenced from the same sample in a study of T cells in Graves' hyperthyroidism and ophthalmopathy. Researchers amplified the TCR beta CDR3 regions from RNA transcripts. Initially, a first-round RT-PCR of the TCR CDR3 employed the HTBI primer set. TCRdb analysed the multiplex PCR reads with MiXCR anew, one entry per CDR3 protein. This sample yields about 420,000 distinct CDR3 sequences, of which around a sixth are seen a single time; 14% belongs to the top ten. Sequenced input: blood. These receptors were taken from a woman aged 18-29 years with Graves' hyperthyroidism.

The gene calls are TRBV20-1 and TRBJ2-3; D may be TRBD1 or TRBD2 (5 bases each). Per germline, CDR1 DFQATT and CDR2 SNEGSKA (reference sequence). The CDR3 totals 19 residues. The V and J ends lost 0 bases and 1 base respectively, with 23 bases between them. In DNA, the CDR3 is TGCAGTGCTAGAGATGAGTTGGGGCTAGCACCCGGGGGCACAGATACGCAGTATTTT. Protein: CSARDELGLAPGGTDTQYF.

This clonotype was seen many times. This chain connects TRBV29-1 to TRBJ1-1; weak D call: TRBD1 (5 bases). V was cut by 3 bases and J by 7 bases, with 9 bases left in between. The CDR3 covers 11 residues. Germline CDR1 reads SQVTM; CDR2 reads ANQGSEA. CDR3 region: CSVELGDEAFF. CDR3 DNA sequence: TGCAGCGTTGAGTTGGGGGATGAAGCTTTCTTT. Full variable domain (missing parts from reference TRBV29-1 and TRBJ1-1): SAVISQKPSRDICQRGTSLTIQCQVDSQVTMMFWYRQQPGQSLTLIATANQGSEATYESGFVIDKFPISRPNLTFSTLTVSNMSPEDSSIYLCSVELGDEAFFGQGTRLTVV.

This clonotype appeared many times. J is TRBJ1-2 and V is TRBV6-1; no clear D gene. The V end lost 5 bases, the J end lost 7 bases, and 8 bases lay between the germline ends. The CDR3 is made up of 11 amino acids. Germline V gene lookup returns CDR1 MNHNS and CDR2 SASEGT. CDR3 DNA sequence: TGTGCCAGCAGTTTAGCTAGTGGCTACACCTTC. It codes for CASSLASGYTF.

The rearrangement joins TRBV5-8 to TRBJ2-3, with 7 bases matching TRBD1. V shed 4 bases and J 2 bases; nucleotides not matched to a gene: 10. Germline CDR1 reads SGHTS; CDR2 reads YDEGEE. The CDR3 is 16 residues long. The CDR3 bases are TGTGCCAGCAGCGGGGATCCAGGGGGAGTCACAGATACGCAGTATTTT. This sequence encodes CASSGDPGGVTDTQYF.

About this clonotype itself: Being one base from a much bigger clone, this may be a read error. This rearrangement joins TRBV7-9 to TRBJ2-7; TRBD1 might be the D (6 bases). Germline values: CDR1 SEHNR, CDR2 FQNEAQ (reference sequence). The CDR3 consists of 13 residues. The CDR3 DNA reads TGTGCCAGCATCTTAGTGAACAGGGACGAGCAGTACTTC. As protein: CASILVNRDEQYF. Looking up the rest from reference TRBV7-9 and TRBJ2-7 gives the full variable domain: DTGVSQNPRHKITKRGQNVTFRCDPISEHNRLYWYRQTLGQGPEFLTYFQNEAQLEKSRLLSDRFSAERPKGSFSTLEIQRTEQGDSAMYLCASILVNRDEQYFGPGTRLTVT.